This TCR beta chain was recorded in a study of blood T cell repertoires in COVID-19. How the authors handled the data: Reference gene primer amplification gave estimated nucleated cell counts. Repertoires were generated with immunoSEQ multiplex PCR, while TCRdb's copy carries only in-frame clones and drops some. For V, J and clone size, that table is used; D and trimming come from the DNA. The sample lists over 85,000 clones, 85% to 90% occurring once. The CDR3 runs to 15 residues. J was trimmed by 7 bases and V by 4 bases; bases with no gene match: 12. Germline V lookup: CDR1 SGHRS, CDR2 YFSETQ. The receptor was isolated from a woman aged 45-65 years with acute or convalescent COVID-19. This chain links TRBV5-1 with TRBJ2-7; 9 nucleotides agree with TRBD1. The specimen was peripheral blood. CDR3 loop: CASSTSGTGKVEQYF. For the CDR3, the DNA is TGCGCCAGCAGCACCTCCGGGACAGGGAAGGTAGAGCAGTACTTC.